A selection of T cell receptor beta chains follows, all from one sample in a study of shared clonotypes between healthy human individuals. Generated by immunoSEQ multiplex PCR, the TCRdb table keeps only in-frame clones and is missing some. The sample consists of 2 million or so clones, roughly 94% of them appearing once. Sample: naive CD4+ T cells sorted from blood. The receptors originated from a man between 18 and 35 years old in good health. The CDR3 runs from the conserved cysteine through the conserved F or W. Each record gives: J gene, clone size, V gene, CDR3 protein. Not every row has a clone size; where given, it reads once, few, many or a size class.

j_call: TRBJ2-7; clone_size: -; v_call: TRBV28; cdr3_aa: CATSGTSATSYEQYF
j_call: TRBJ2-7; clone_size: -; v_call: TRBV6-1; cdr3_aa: CASSDLIAWDRGLEQYF
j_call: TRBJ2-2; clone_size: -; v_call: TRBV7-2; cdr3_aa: CASSPFGNTGELFF
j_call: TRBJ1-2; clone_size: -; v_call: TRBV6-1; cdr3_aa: CASSEVFYGYTF
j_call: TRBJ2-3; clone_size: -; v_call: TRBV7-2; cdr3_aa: CASSRRWDTQYF
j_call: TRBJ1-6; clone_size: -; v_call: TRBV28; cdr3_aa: CASSFNNSPLHF
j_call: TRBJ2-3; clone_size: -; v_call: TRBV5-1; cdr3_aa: CASSLGSASPDTQYF
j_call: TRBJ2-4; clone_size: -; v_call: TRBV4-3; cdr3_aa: CASSQIDSGGKNIQYF
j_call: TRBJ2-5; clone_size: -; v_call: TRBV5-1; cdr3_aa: CASSSSGVETQYF
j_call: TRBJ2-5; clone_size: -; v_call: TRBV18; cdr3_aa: CASSPALQETQYF
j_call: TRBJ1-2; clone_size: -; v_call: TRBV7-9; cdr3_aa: CASSTGTGDYGYTF
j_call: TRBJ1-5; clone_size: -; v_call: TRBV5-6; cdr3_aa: CASSLAINNQPQHF
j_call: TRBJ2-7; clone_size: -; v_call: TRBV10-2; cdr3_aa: CASSENRGVDEQYF
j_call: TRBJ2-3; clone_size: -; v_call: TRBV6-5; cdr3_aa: CASSYQEPTDTQYF
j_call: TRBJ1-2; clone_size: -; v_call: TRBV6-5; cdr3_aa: CASRRGTGVGYTF
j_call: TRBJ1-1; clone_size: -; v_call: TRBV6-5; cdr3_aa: CASISPTTEAFF
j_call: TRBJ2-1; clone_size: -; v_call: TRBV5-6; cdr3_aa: CASSHPGGSYNEQFF
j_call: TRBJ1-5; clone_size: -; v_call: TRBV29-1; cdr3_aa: CSANQGAGQPQHF
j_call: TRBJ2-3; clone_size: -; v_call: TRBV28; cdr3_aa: CASGPGSGGTLDTQYF
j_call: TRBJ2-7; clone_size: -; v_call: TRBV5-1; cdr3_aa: CASSLAHSYEQYF
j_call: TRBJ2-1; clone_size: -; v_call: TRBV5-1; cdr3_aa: CASSLGPHGVGSYNEQFF
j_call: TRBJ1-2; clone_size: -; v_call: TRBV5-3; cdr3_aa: CARSLVREEGYTF
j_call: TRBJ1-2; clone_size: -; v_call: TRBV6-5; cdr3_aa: CASSPTGETGYTF
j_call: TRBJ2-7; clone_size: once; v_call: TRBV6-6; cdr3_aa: CASSTEGAYEQYF
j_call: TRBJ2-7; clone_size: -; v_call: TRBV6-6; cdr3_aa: CASAGTSGSYEQYF
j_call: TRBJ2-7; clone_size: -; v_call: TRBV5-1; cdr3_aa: CASTGGSYEQYF
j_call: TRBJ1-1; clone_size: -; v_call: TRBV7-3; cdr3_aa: CASSLRGANTEAFF
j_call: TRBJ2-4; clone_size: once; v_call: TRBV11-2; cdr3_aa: CASSRIGSQDLAKNIQYF
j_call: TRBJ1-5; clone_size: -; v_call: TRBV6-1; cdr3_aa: CASSPEGRQHF
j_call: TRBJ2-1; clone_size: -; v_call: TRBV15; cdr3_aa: CATSTGQLRSYNEQFF
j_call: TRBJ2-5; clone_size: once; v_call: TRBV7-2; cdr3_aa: CASSSKLGTGAQTQYF
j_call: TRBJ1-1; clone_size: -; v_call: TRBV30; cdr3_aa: CAWSEGARAFF
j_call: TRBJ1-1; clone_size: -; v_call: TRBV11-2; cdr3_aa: CASRSPGEGTEAFF
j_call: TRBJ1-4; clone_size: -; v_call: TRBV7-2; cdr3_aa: CASSQSGVNEKLFF
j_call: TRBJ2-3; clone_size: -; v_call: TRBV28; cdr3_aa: CASSFPGLDTQYF
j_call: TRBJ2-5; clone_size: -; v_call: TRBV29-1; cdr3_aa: CSAIRQGARETQYF
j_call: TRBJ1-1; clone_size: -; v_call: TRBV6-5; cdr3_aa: CASSRTLGGTEAFF
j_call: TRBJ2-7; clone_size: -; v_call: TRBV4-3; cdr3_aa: CASSQDLPGGTYEQYF
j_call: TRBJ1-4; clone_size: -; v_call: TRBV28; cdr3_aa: CASTPDIPGEKLFF
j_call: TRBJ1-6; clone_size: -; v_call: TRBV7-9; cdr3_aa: CASSPLGQSNSPLHF
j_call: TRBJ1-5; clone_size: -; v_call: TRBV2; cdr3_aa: CASSEQGANQPQHF
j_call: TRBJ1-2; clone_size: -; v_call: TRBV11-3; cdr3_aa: CASSLHQGTGGNVGGYTF
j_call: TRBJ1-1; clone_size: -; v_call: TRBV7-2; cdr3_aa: CASRPKGGTEAFF
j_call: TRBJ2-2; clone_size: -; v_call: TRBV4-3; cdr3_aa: CASSQGPTGTGELFF
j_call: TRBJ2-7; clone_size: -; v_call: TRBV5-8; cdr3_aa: CAESNTGSYEQYF
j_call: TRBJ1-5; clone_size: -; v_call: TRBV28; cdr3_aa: CASSLAVQPQHF
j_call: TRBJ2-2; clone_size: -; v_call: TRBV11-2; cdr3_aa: CASSFLAGTGELFF
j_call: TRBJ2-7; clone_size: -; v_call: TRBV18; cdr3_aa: CASSPQGTSGKYF
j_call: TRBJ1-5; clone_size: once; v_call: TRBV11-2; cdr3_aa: CASSLGPSVWPQHF
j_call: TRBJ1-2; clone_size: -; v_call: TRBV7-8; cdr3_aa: CASSLGGGTGGYTF